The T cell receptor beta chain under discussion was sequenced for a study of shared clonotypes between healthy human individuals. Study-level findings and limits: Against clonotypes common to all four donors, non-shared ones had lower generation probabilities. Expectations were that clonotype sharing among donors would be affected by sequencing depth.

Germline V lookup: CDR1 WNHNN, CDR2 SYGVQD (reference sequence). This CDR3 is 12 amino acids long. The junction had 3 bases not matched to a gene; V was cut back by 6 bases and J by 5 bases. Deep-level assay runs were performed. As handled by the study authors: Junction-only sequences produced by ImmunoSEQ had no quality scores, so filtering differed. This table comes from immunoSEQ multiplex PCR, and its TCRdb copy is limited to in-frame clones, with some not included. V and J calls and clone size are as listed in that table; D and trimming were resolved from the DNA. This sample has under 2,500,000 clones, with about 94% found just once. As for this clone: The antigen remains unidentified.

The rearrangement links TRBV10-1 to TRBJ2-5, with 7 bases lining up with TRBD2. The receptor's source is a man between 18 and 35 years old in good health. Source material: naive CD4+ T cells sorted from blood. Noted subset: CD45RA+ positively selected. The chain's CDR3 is CASSRGVETQYF. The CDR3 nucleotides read TGCGCCAGCAGCCGGGGGGTCGAGACCCAGTACTTC.